This TCR beta chain was identified during a study of T cell repertoires in cytomegalovirus infection. Study as a whole: CMV infection plus the matching HLA type was flagged by public TCR beta signatures.

The CDR3 totals 13 residues. Per the germline V gene, CDR1 is SGHTA and CDR2 is FQGNSA. V was clipped by 0 bases and J by 4 bases, with 6 bases between them. Worth noting for this clonotype: Its antigen is not identified.

TCRdb analysed the reads with MiXCR anew, one entry per CDR3 protein. The sample has roughly 100,000 distinct CDR3 sequences; 16% are singletons. The study's findings and limits: Carriers of CMV and the relevant HLA type were discriminated by public TCR beta frequency. Clonotype analysis showed dominance of the ex vivo response by HLA-C-restricted CMV-specific TCR beta clonotypes.

This rearrangement joins TRBV7-2 to TRBJ1-2; D is possibly TRBD1 (5 bases). Material: PBMCs. The sequence was collected from a human donor in good health (CMV status not recorded). Some clones in this sample may be carry-over from other donors' samples. This CDR3 reads CASSLAGTYGYTF. The CDR3 DNA is TGTGCCAGCAGCTTAGCCGGGACCTATGGCTACACCTTC.